Listed below are T cell receptor beta chains from one sample, sequenced in a study of early T cells in non-severe SARS-CoV-2 infection. One entry per CDR3 protein, called by TCRdb with MiXCR from the 5' RACE reads. Among some 30,000 distinct CDR3 sequences listed, under 6% were seen once. The sequenced material came from whole blood. The receptors here all came from an adult who was a healthcare worker with PCR-confirmed SARS-CoV-2 infection or an uninfected control (not recorded which). The CDR3 runs from the conserved cysteine through the conserved F or W. Fields, in order: J gene, D gene, clone size, V gene, CDR3 protein, CDR3 DNA. The D gene is left open where the match is weak. Rows give clone size only sometimes, using once, few, many, or a class for an expanded clone.

TRBJ1-5 . few TRBV6-2/TRBV6-3 CASSQGFGQPQHF TGTGCCAGCAGCCAAGGGTTTGGTCAGCCCCAGCATTTT
TRBJ2-3 . . TRBV11-2 CASSPLLHTDTQYF TGTGCCAGCAGCCCCCTCCTGCACACAGATACGCAGTATTTT
TRBJ2-5 . many TRBV28 CASRREVGETQYF TGTGCCAGCCGTAGGGAGGTCGGAGAGACCCAGTACTTC
TRBJ2-7 TRBD1 . TRBV5-1 CASSLTDRGIYEQYF TGCGCCAGCAGCTTAACCGACAGGGGAATATACGAGCAGTACTTC
TRBJ2-1 . many TRBV7-3 CASSSLPSPYNEQFF TGTGCCAGCAGCTCCTTACCCTCCCCTTACAATGAGCAGTTCTTC
TRBJ1-4 . many TRBV12-3/TRBV12-4 CASSLNGLVDEKLFF TGTGCCAGCAGTTTGAACGGGTTGGTGGATGAAAAACTGTTTTTT
TRBJ2-7 TRBD1 . TRBV2 CASSEWGLTGGSYEQYF TGTGCCAGCAGTGAATGGGGATTAACAGGGGGCTCGTACGAGCAGTACTTC
TRBJ1-2 . . TRBV6-5 CASSPTGTNYGYTF TGTGCCAGCAGTCCTACCGGCACTAACTATGGCTACACCTTC
TRBJ2-1 TRBD2 many TRBV27 CASSYRTSGRDEQFF TGTGCCAGCAGTTACAGGACTAGCGGGCGGGATGAGCAGTTCTTC
TRBJ2-3 . many TRBV20-1 CSARVWTSTDTQYF TGCAGTGCTAGGGTTTGGACCTCCACAGATACGCAGTATTTT
TRBJ2-7 TRBD2 many TRBV5-4 CASSPGLAGAYYEQYF TGTGCCAGCAGCCCGGGACTAGCGGGGGCTTACTACGAGCAGTACTTC
TRBJ2-3 . . TRBV7-9 CASSRGVTDTQYF TGTGCCAGCAGCCGAGGGGTCACAGATACGCAGTATTTT
TRBJ1-1 . few TRBV7-9 CASSLERETEAFF TGTGCCAGCAGCTTAGAACGGGAAACTGAAGCTTTCTTT
TRBJ2-2 . many TRBV19 CASSIGPGELFF TGTGCCAGTAGTATCGGGCCCGGGGAGCTGTTTTTT
TRBJ2-3 . many TRBV11-2 CASSQRGAGHTDTQYF TGTGCCAGCAGCCAAAGGGGTGCGGGGCACACAGATACGCAGTATTTT
TRBJ1-5 . many TRBV2 CASADNSNQPQHF TGTGCCAGTGCTGACAATAGCAATCAGCCCCAGCATTTT
TRBJ1-2 . . TRBV3-1 CASSAPGPDYGYTF TGTGCCAGCAGCGCACCGGGGCCTGACTATGGCTACACCTTC
TRBJ2-5 TRBD2 many TRBV12-3/TRBV12-4 CASAPGGRETQYF TGTGCCAGCGCTCCGGGGGGACGAGAGACCCAGTACTTC
TRBJ1-1 . many TRBV6-1 CASSEAWGTEAFF TGTGCCAGCAGTGAAGCGTGGGGCACTGAAGCTTTCTTT
TRBJ1-6 . many TRBV19 CASSSGTSYNSPLHF TGTGCCAGTAGTAGCGGGACATCCTATAATTCACCCCTCCACTTT
TRBJ2-5 TRBD2 many TRBV20-1 CSATGGGQETQYF TGCAGTGCTACTGGCGGGGGACAAGAGACCCAGTACTTC
TRBJ1-4 . many TRBV12-3/TRBV12-4 CASSQTGPYEKLFF TGTGCCAGCAGTCAGACAGGACCTTATGAAAAACTGTTTTTT
TRBJ2-3 TRBD2 many TRBV11-2 CASSLVLAGTDTQYF TGTGCCAGCAGCTTAGTCCTAGCGGGAACAGATACGCAGTATTTT
TRBJ1-5 . many TRBV20-1 CSDPGSGHQPQHF TGCAGTGATCCCGGGTCGGGCCATCAGCCCCAGCATTTT
TRBJ2-1 . many TRBV14 CASSQAGDLMINEQFF TGTGCCAGCAGCCAGGCCGGAGACCTGATGATAAATGAGCAGTTCTTC
TRBJ2-1 . many TRBV20-1 CSAREERGLDEQFF TGCAGTGCTAGAGAGGAGAGGGGCCTGGATGAGCAGTTCTTC
TRBJ2-2 . . TRBV28 CASSFQDVTGELFF TGTGCCAGCAGTTTCCAGGACGTGACCGGGGAGCTGTTTTTT
TRBJ1-2 TRBD1 many TRBV20-1 CSAGQGYGYGYTF TGCAGTGCTGGACAGGGGTACGGCTATGGCTACACCTTC